The entry below describes one T cell receptor (beta chain). After removal of 8 bases from V and 4 bases from J, the junction contained 5 bases not matched to a gene. In germline, CDR1 is SNHLY, CDR2 FYNNEI. The CDR3 is 13 amino acids. This sample was included in a study of blood T cell repertoires in COVID-19. Study-level background: The United States, Italy and Spain supplied acute and convalescent COVID-19 samples. T cells, B-cell-depleted T cells, or PBMCs supplied cDNA or gDNA.

Per the original data handling: For nucleated cells, counts were estimated from reference gene primer amplification. The repertoire was sequenced with immunoSEQ multiplex PCR; TCRdb's copy has only in-frame clones and lacks some. For V, J and clone size, that table is used; D and trimming come from the DNA. The sample lists 150,000 to 200,000 clones, around 90% seen once, with 0.53% in the top ten. The TCR sequence derives from a man aged 50 to 60 with acute or convalescent COVID-19. Sequencing was carried out using peripheral blood. The chain has TRBV2 and TRBJ1-5; TRBD1 aligns across 7 bases. The DNA of the CDR3 is TGTGCCAGCGGACAGGCTTTGAATCAGCCCCAGCATTTT. Translated: CASGQALNQPQHF.